These 17 T cell receptor beta chains came from one sample sequenced in a study of T cell responses to AZD1222 COVID-19 vaccine. This table comes from immunoSEQ multiplex PCR, and its TCRdb copy is limited to in-frame clones, with some not included. This table holds 150,000 or so clones, about nine tenths found once. The sequencing here drew on peripheral blood, taken on day 0 of AZD1222 vaccination. The receptors come from an adult in good health.

The chain uses TRBV23-1 and TRBJ1-5; D unclear. TRBV23-1 is filed as an ORF, its function uncertain. The V end was cut by 4 bases, the J end by 0 bases, with 10 bases between. The CDR3 has 15 amino acids. The CDR3 spells CASSLAPYSNQPQHF. CDR3 coding DNA: TGCGCCAGCAGTCTGGCCCCCTATAGCAATCAGCCCCAGCATTTT.

The chain links TRBV18 to TRBJ2-1, with TRBD1 identical over 8 bases. This CDR3 region has 15 residues. V was clipped by 4 bases and J by 8 bases; unmatched bases: 10. CDR1 is KGHSH, CDR2 LQKENI, per germline. Written as DNA, the CDR3 is TGTGCCAGCTCACTCAGGGGGCCCTCTGCGGATGAGCAGTTCTTC. Its translation is CASSLRGPSADEQFF.

The chain uses TRBV2 and TRBJ2-7, with TRBD2 matching 13 bases. The CDR3 extends over 12 amino acids. Germline trimming cut 5 bases from V and 13 bases from J; bases unmatched to any gene: 5. Germline CDR1 SNHLY, CDR2 FYNNEI. DNA for the CDR3: TGTGCCAGCAGTTGGACTAGCGGGAGTATATACTTC. This encodes CASSWTSGSIYF.

This chain's CDR3 is CASRGQGGSPLHF. DNA for the CDR3: TGTGCCAGCAGAGGACAGGGTGGCTCACCCCTCCACTTT. V usage is TRBV12-3 or TRBV12-4 and J usage is TRBJ1-6; TRBD1 aligns across 8 bases. J gave up 10 bases and V 6 bases, and 5 bases lay outside the gene matches. CDR3 length equals 13 residues.

The rearrangement uses TRBV9 and TRBJ1-1, with 12 bases aligning to TRBD1. Trimming removed 4 bases from V and 3 bases from J; junction bases left unmatched: 4. CDR3 length: 15 residues. Germline CDR1 is SGDLS and CDR2 is YYNGEE. The CDR3 is CASSLGDRGHTEAFF. The CDR3 nucleotides are TGTGCCAGCAGCCTAGGGGACAGGGGGCACACTGAAGCTTTCTTT.

V gene TRBV6-5 combines with J gene TRBJ2-7; 11 bases map to TRBD2. The CDR3 spans 15 residues. In germline, CDR1 is MNHEY, CDR2 SVGAGI. Unmatched junction bases numbered 12, after V lost 8 bases and J lost 6 bases. The CDR3 coding sequence is TGTGCCAGCCAGAAGGTAGCGGGAGGGCCGGGCGAGCAGTACTTC. It specifies CASQKVAGGPGEQYF.

The chain is built from TRBV7-9 and TRBJ2-2; D is perhaps TRBD1 or TRBD2 (5 bases each). Deletions cut 3 bases from V and 13 bases from J, with 15 bases between. Germline CDR1 and CDR2: SEHNR and FQNEAQ (reference sequence). The CDR3 extends over 13 amino acids. The CDR3 nucleotides read TGTGCCAGCAGCTTGAAGGGCCCGAGGGGGCTGTTTTTT. Encoded protein: CASSLKGPRGLFF. The variable domain in full, completed from reference TRBV7-9 and TRBJ2-2, reads DTGVSQNPRHKITKRGQNVTFRCDPISEHNRLYWYRQTLGQGPEFLTYFQNEAQLEKSRLLSDRFSAERPKGSFSTLEIQRTEQGDSAMYLCASSLKGPRGLFFGEGSRLTVL.

The chain combines TRBV6-5 with TRBJ1-2, with D perhaps TRBD1 (6 bases). The V gene's germline CDR1 is MNHEY and CDR2 SVGAGI. The ends were cut back, 7 bases at V and 8 bases at J, with 17 bases in the middle. CDR3 length: 13 amino acids. The CDR3 is CASIVTGLTGYTF. In DNA, the CDR3 is TGTGCCAGCATAGTTACAGGGTTAACGGGCTACACCTTC.

V usage is TRBV5-6 and J usage is TRBJ2-7; the match to TRBD1 covers 9 bases. CDR3 length: 14 residues. V lost 4 bases, J lost 3 bases, and 5 bases stayed unmatched. Germline lookup yields CDR1 SGHDT and CDR2 YYEEEE. The CDR3 sequence: CASSITGQGYEQYF. The CDR3 coding sequence is TGTGCCAGCAGCATTACGGGACAGGGCTACGAGCAGTACTTC.

This chain connects TRBV7-9 to TRBJ1-3, with D hard to call. The CDR3 consists of 12 residues. V dropped 8 bases and J dropped 1 base, with 6 bases sitting between them. Per germline, CDR1 SEHNR and CDR2 FQNEAQ (reference sequence). The CDR3 sequence is CASGSSGNTIYF. CDR3 in DNA: TGTGCCAGCGGGAGTTCTGGAAACACCATATATTTT.

In its sample, this clone was seen once. This chain uses TRBV18 with TRBJ2-6; D gene uncertain. This CDR3 spans 15 amino acids. Germline lookup yields CDR1 KGHSH and CDR2 LQKENI. The germline V and J ends were trimmed by 5 bases and 2 bases, with 10 bases remaining between them. The CDR3 DNA reads as TGTGCCAGCTCATCGAACCCTCCTGGGGCCAACGTCCTGACTTTC. This encodes CASSSNPPGANVLTF.

This chain links TRBV5-1 with TRBJ1-5; D is unclear. From germline, CDR1 is SGHRS and CDR2 YFSETQ. Between the trimmed V and J ends, which lost 0 bases and 3 bases, there was a span of 7 bases. The CDR3 covers 14 residues. CDR3 sequence reads: CASSLDSINQPQHF. DNA for the CDR3: TGCGCCAGCAGCTTGGACAGCATCAATCAGCCCCAGCATTTT. The complete variable domain, with remaining parts taken from reference TRBV5-1 and TRBJ1-5, reads KAGVTQTPRYLIKTRGQQVTLSCSPISGHRSVSWYQQTPGQGLQFLFEYFSETQRNKGNFPGRFSGRQFSNSRSEMNVSTLELGDSALYLCASSLDSINQPQHFGDGTRLSIL.

The chain combines TRBV11-3 with TRBJ2-5, with D perhaps matching TRBD1 or TRBD2 (6 bases each). The CDR3 is 15 residues long. The V gene lost 1 base and the J gene lost 5 bases, with 14 bases spanning the gap. Germline lookup yields CDR1 SGHNT and CDR2 YENEEA. As DNA, the CDR3 is TGTGCCAGCAGCTTAGCGGGGGCCCAGGGCGAGACCCAGTACTTC. Translating gives CASSLAGAQGETQYF.

Here the CDR3 DNA reads TGTGCCAGCAGCTTGGGGGCTAGCGGTCAGGCAGGGGAGCTGTTTTTT. It yields the protein CASSLGASGQAGELFF. V gene TRBV5-4 combines with J gene TRBJ2-2; 7 bases are a match to TRBD2. Germline trimming cut 0 bases from V and 8 bases from J; bases unmatched to any gene: 10. Germline CDR1 SGHNT, CDR2 YYREEE (reference sequence). The CDR3 contains 16 residues.

V usage is TRBV7-2 and J usage is TRBJ2-3, with unresolved D. Trimming took off 2 bases at V and 4 bases at J, with 7 bases between the two ends. The length of the CDR3 is 13 residues. Germline CDR1 and CDR2: SGHTA and FQGNSA. CDR3 protein: CASSLYTADTQYF. CDR3 DNA sequence: TGTGCCAGCAGCTTATACACAGCAGATACGCAGTATTTT.

This rearrangement joins TRBV28 to TRBJ2-4, with D unclear. The V gene lost 2 bases and the J gene lost 0 bases, with 5 bases spanning the gap. Germline loops: CDR1 MDHEN, CDR2 SYDVKM. The CDR3 extends over 14 amino acids. For the CDR3, the DNA is TGTGCCAGCAGTTTAATTCTAGCCAAAAACATTCAGTACTTC. Amino acids: CASSLILAKNIQYF.

The CDR3 spells CASSSGVGGGTDTQYF. The CDR3 coding sequence is TGCGCCAGCAGCTCCGGGGTGGGAGGCGGCACAGATACGCAGTATTTT. The rearrangement uses TRBV5-1 and TRBJ2-3, with D perhaps matching TRBD2 (6 bases). Germline V gene data show CDR1 as SGHRS and CDR2 as YFSETQ. The CDR3 loop spans 16 amino acids. V lost 3 bases and J lost 1, with 15 bases in between.